The entry below describes one TCR beta chain. Some clones are missing from TCRdb's copy, which holds only in-frame ones; the method was immunoSEQ multiplex PCR. The sample includes a few hundred thousand clones, around 89% seen only once; the top ten take about 1.7%. Grouping used clinical history reported by participants in a survey and questionnaire. This sample was taken from a study of blood T cell repertoires in COVID-19. Overall study context: In each case, the material was cDNA or gDNA derived from T cells, B-cell-depleted T cells, or PBMCs.

Between the trimmed V and J ends, which lost 1 base and 1 base, there was a span of 13 bases. This CDR3 region has 17 residues. Germline CDR1 and CDR2: LNHNV and YYDKDF (reference sequence). Sequenced material: PBMCs or T cells enriched from blood (not recorded which). The sequence was collected from a woman under 30 with acute COVID-19. The V gene is TRBV15, the J gene TRBJ2-2; D remains ambiguous. In nucleotides, the CDR3 is TGTGCCACCAGCAGAGGACTGAAACTGGGGAACACCGGGGAGCTGTTTTTT. Translated: CATSRGLKLGNTGELFF.